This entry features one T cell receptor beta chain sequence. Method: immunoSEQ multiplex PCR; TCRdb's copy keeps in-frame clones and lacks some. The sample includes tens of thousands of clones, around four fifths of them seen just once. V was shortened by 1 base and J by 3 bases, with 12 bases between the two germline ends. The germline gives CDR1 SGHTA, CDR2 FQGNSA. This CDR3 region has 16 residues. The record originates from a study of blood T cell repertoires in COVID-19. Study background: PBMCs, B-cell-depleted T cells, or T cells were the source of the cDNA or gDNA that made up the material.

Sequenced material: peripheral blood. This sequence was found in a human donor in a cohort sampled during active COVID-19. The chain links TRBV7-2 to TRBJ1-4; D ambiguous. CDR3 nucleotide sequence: TGTGCCAGCAGCTTAGGGGTTAATCAGGCTAATGAAAAACTGTTTTTT. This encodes CASSLGVNQANEKLFF.